This T cell receptor beta chain was captured in a study of PD-1 blockade in classical Hodgkin lymphoma. General observations from the study: In CD4+ cells, TCR diversity went up significantly by C4D1, but in CD8+ cells it did not.

The method was immunoSEQ multiplex PCR; TCRdb's version includes in-frame clones alone and lacks a portion of them. The table lists roughly 96,000 clones, about 92% of them singletons. As regards this clone: Its antigen remains unknown.

The sample's time point: cycle 4 day 1 (C4D1), after five to seven weeks of nivolumab. All the patients suffered relapse after autologous stem cell transplantation, and brentuximab vedotin exposure differed. This CDR3 region has 17 residues. Germline CDR1 is SEHNR and CDR2 is FQNEAQ (reference sequence). Trimming at V came to 4 bases and at J to 0 bases, leaving 8 bases not matched to a gene. Sequences were derived from peripheral blood mononuclear cells (PBMCs), sampled before the fourth cycle of nivolumab. The chain carries TRBV7-9 and TRBJ2-3, with 9 bases matching TRBD1. This receptor was identified in a human donor with classical Hodgkin lymphoma. The CDR3 is CASSWGQGAPSTDTQYF. In nucleotides, the CDR3 is TGTGCCAGCAGCTGGGGACAGGGAGCTCCTAGCACAGATACGCAGTATTTT.